Here is one TCR beta chain with its context. Antigen unknown. This sample is drawn from a study of CD8 T cells in Susac syndrome. Study-wide results and caveats: In total CD8+ repertoires, fewer than 20 Susac-specific public clones were found, and in CD8+ TEMRA repertoires, about 5 were found.

Random hexamers were used to reverse transcribe an amount of 0.5 to 1 ug RNA. TCRdb used MiXCR to reprocess the immunoSEQ multiplex PCR reads, holding one entry per CDR3 protein. The data hold 200,000 or so distinct CDR3 sequences, with roughly 94% observed a single time. TEMRA cells were FACS-enriched, unlike CD8+ and CD4+ T cells, which were negatively isolated. The CDR3 totals 14 residues. V was trimmed by 3 bases and J by 1 base, leaving 9 bases between them. This receptor was obtained from a human donor with Susac syndrome. The sequenced sample was CD8+ T cells from PBMCs. The chain recombines TRBV12-3 or TRBV12-4 with TRBJ2-5, with a possible D match to TRBD1 (5 bases). In DNA, the CDR3 is TGTGCCAGCAGTTTTAGTGACAGCCAAGAGACCCAGTACTTC. Translating gives CASSFSDSQETQYF.